This entry lists 32 T cell receptor beta chains sequenced from one sample in a study of T cell repertoires in cytomegalovirus infection. TCRdb reprocessed the reads with MiXCR, giving one entry per CDR3 protein. The table has 650,000 to 850,000 distinct CDR3 sequences, 25% to 30% seen once; the top ten hold 10% to 15%. The antigens of these receptors remain unknown. The material was cultured CD8+ T cells from PBMCs, obtained from culture after CMV antigen stimulation. The receptors originated from a human donor in good health (CMV status not recorded). Some clones in this sample may be carry-over from other donors' samples.

The V gene is TRBV19, the J gene TRBJ2-1; 9 bases match TRBD2. The junction had 4 bases not matched to a gene; V was cut back by 6 bases and J by 7 bases. The CDR3 is 13 residues long. The germline CDR1 and CDR2 sequences are LNHDA and SQIVND (reference sequence). The CDR3 loop reads CASRSGGYNEQFF. As DNA, the CDR3 is TGTGCCAGTAGGAGCGGGGGGTATAATGAGCAGTTCTTC.

This sequence joins TRBV5-1 and TRBJ1-4, with 7 bases that match TRBD1. V shed 3 bases and J 3 bases; nucleotides not matched to a gene: 5. In germline, CDR1 is SGHRS, CDR2 YFSETQ. The CDR3 contains 15 residues. The CDR3 here is CASSSGGSANEKLFF. DNA for the CDR3: TGCGCCAGCAGCTCAGGGGGTTCGGCTAATGAAAAACTGTTTTTT.

The V and J genes are TRBV6-5 and TRBJ2-5; D perhaps matches TRBD1 (5 bases). V lost 0 bases to trimming and J lost 5 bases, with 13 bases between them. This CDR3 comprises 15 residues. CDR1 and CDR2 (germline): MNHEY, SVGAGI. CDR3 amino acids: CASSYSPPGMETQYF. The CDR3 DNA reads as TGTGCCAGCAGTTACTCCCCCCCAGGGATGGAGACCCAGTACTTC.

This clonotype has ten or more counts. The V and J genes are TRBV7-6 and TRBJ2-5; D remains unclear. The CDR3 is made up of 15 amino acids. The germline V gene encodes CDR1 SGHVS and CDR2 FNYEAQ. Trimming shortened V by 1 base and J by 3 bases, and 12 bases separated the two germline ends. The CDR3 sequence: CASSLGVVPKETQYF. For the CDR3, the DNA is TGTGCCAGCAGCTTAGGAGTAGTACCAAAAGAGACCCAGTACTTC.

The chain combines TRBV4-1 with TRBJ1-1, with D possibly TRBD1 on 5 matching bases. In germline, CDR1 is MGHRA, CDR2 YSYEKL. With 3 bases removed from V and 4 bases from J, the gap between germline ends came to 15 bases. The CDR3 consists of 15 residues. The CDR3 loop is CASSHLSQGSTEAFF. The CDR3 nucleotides are TGCGCCAGCAGCCACCTCAGTCAGGGCTCCACTGAAGCTTTCTTT.

The rearrangement uses TRBV7-6 and TRBJ1-4; TRBD1 might be the D (6 bases). The CDR3 runs 13 residues. The V and J ends lost 6 bases and 5 bases respectively, with 10 bases between them. Per germline, CDR1 SGHVS and CDR2 FNYEAQ. CDR3 region: CASRSGVNEKLFF. CDR3 sequence (DNA): TGTGCCAGCAGGTCAGGGGTCAATGAAAAACTGTTTTTT. Supplemented by reference TRBV7-6 and TRBJ1-4, the full variable domain reads GAGVSQSPRYKVTKRGQDVALRCDPISGHVSLYWYRQALGQGPEFLTYFNYEAQQDKSGLPNDRFSAERPEGSISTLTIQRTEQRDSAMYRCASRSGVNEKLFFGSGTQLSVL.

This clonotype was observed a few times. J is TRBJ2-5 and V is TRBV2, with TRBD1 as a possible D gene (5 bases). The ends were cut back, 8 bases at V and 5 bases at J, with 18 bases in the middle. The CDR3 consists of 14 residues. The V gene's germline CDR1 is SNHLY and CDR2 FYNNEI. CDR3 sequence reads: CASSFEGVVETQYF. CDR3 nucleotide sequence: TGTGCCAGCTCATTCGAAGGGGTTGTTGAGACCCAGTACTTC. Drawing the rest from reference TRBV2 and TRBJ2-5, the complete variable domain is EPEVTQTPSHQVTQMGQEVILRCVPISNHLYFYWYRQILGQKVEFLVSFYNNEISEKSEIFDDQFSVERPDGSNFTLKIRSTKLEDSAMYFCASSFEGVVETQYFGPGTRLLVL.

This clonotype was seen a handful of times. V gene TRBV10-3 combines with J gene TRBJ2-7; D tentatively reads TRBD1 or TRBD2 (5 bases each). CDR3 size: 14 residues. Trimming removed 3 bases from V and 0 bases from J, with 9 bases in between. Germline V lookup: CDR1 ENHRY, CDR2 SYGVKD. The CDR3 coding sequence is TGTGCCATCAGTGACCCCGGGACCTCCTACGAGCAGTACTTC. Translating gives CAISDPGTSYEQYF.

The chain is built from TRBV9 and TRBJ2-1; D gene unclear. Germline CDR1 and CDR2: SGDLS and YYNGEE. V was cut by 4 bases and J by 13 bases, with 6 bases left in between. The CDR3 has 9 amino acids. The CDR3 is CASSPRQFF. CDR3 nucleotide sequence: TGTGCCAGCAGCCCCCGCCAGTTCTTC.

This clonotype has a count of ten or more. The chain carries TRBV7-2 and TRBJ2-3; a weak D match, TRBD2 (5 bases). CDR1 and CDR2 (germline): SGHTA, FQGNSA. Trimming shortened V by 5 bases and J by 5 bases, and 23 bases separated the two germline ends. The CDR3 length is 17 residues. The CDR3 loop reads CASSPDGSWGLLDTQYF. In DNA, the CDR3 is TGTGCCAGCAGCCCTGATGGGAGCTGGGGATTACTAGATACGCAGTATTTT. Filled out from reference TRBV7-2 and TRBJ2-3, the complete variable domain reads GAGVSQSPSNKVTEKGKDVELRCDPISGHTALYWYRQSLGQGLEFLIYFQGNSAPDKSGLPSDRFSAERTGGSVSTLTIQRTQQEDSAVYLCASSPDGSWGLLDTQYFGPGTRLTVL.

This clonotype has more than one count but fewer than ten. This rearrangement joins TRBV19 to TRBJ2-5, with TRBD1 matching over 9 bases. Germline V gene lookup returns CDR1 LNHDA and CDR2 SQIVND (reference sequence). This CDR3 has 15 residues. After removal of 4 bases from V and 2 bases from J, the junction contained 5 bases not matched to a gene. CDR3 sequence: CASSNWDREQETQYF. In nucleotides, the CDR3 is TGTGCCAGTAGTAACTGGGACAGGGAACAAGAGACCCAGTACTTC.

V and J are TRBV7-4 and TRBJ1-5; the D is unclear. CDR1 is SGHVT, CDR2 SQSDAQ, per germline. Trimming stripped 5 bases from V and 3 bases from J, with 11 bases between. CDR3 length: 14 amino acids. CDR3 DNA: TGTGCCAGCAGCCGGTACGAGACCAATCAGCCCCAGCATTTT. Residues: CASSRYETNQPQHF. The full variable domain, rest sourced from reference TRBV7-4 and TRBJ1-5, is GAGVSQSPRYKVAKRGRDVALRCDSISGHVTLYWYRQTLGQGSEVLTYSQSDAQRDKSGRPSGRFSAERPERSVSTLKIQRTEQGDSAVYLCASSRYETNQPQHFGDGTRLSIL.

The table lists this clonotype with a few counts. The gene calls are TRBV13 and TRBJ1-6; unclear D gene. Germline loops: CDR1 PRHDT, CDR2 FYEKMQ (reference sequence). Trimming left V 5 bases short and J 14 bases short, with 13 bases between. The CDR3 has 12 amino acids. CDR3 protein: CASSLSGEALHF. CDR3 nucleotide sequence: TGTGCCAGCAGCCTGAGCGGGGAGGCCCTCCACTTT.

The sample holds many counts of this clonotype. The V gene is TRBV12-3 or TRBV12-4, the J gene TRBJ1-2, with D unclear. Trimming removed 3 bases at V and 6 bases at J, with 11 bases between. This CDR3 is built from 13 residues. The CDR3 region is CASSFSGPDGYTF. CDR3 nucleotide sequence: TGTGCCAGCAGTTTTTCCGGGCCAGATGGCTACACCTTC.

The sample holds many counts of this clonotype. V is TRBV7-9 and J is TRBJ2-7, with a weak D call TRBD1 (6 bases). Trimming left V 4 bases short and J 2 bases short, with 15 bases between. This CDR3 region has 15 residues. CDR1 SEHNR and CDR2 FQNEAQ come from the germline V gene (reference sequence). This CDR3 reads CASSSPQGTTYEQYF. For the CDR3, the DNA is TGTGCCAGCAGCTCGCCCCAGGGGACCACCTACGAGCAGTACTTC.

This clonotype was seen a handful of times. The rearrangement links TRBV27 to TRBJ1-2, with D possibly matching TRBD1 (5 bases). Trimming took 3 bases from V and 0 from J, leaving 20 bases between them. Germline CDR1 is MNHEY and CDR2 is SMNVEV (reference sequence). CDR3 length: 18 residues. Written as DNA, the CDR3 is TGTGCCAGCAGTTTCCTGACAGAAAGACTAGAAGCTAACTATGGCTACACCTTC. This sequence encodes CASSFLTERLEANYGYTF.

This clonotype showed up just a few times. The chain uses TRBV12-3 or TRBV12-4 and TRBJ2-5; D is tentatively TRBD1 or TRBD2 (5 bases each). The CDR3 has 16 residues. The V end was cut by 2 bases, the J end by 1 base, with 14 bases between. The CDR3 region has the DNA TGTGCCAGCAGTTTATCCCCGCTGGGGACCCAAGAGACCCAGTACTTC. It encodes CASSLSPLGTQETQYF.

This clonotype was detected only a few times. This rearrangement joins TRBV28 to TRBJ2-1; TRBD2 agrees at 10 bases. Germline V gene lookup returns CDR1 MDHEN and CDR2 SYDVKM. V lost 7 bases, J lost 7 bases, and 4 bases stayed unmatched. The CDR3 loop spans 13 amino acids. The CDR3 DNA follows: TGTGCCAGCACACTAGCGGGGTCGAATGAGCAGTTCTTC. It encodes CASTLAGSNEQFF. Full variable domain (outside the CDR3, taken from reference TRBV28 and TRBJ2-1): DVKVTQSSRYLVKRTGEKVFLECVQDMDHENMFWYRQDPGLGLRLIYFSYDVKMKEKGDIPEGYSVSREKKERFSLILESASTNQTSMYLCASTLAGSNEQFFGPGTRLTVL.

The chain is built from TRBV7-6 and TRBJ2-2; TRBD1 is a possible D gene (6 bases). This CDR3 spans 17 amino acids. Trimming pared 7 bases from V and 0 bases from J, leaving 18 bases between. CDR1 and CDR2 (germline): SGHVS, FNYEAQ. CDR3 residues: CASTTLSGTTNTGELFF. The CDR3 DNA follows: TGTGCCAGCACCACCTTGTCCGGGACAACGAACACCGGGGAGCTGTTTTTT.

The genes are TRBV29-1 and TRBJ1-2, with D perhaps matching TRBD1 (6 bases). The length of the CDR3 is 13 residues. V was pared by 2 bases and J by 3 bases, with 10 bases between. The V gene's germline CDR1 is SQVTM and CDR2 ANQGSEA. The CDR3 here is CSVETGIDYGYTF. CDR3 sequence (DNA): TGCAGCGTTGAAACAGGGATCGACTATGGCTACACCTTC.

This clonotype came up many times. The rearrangement links TRBV7-9 to TRBJ1-1, with D perhaps TRBD1 (5 bases). CDR1 is SEHNR, CDR2 FQNEAQ, per germline (reference sequence). Trimming pared 5 bases from V and 5 bases from J, leaving 18 bases between. CDR3 size: 15 residues. Written as DNA, the CDR3 is TGTGCCAGCAGCCCGGGAGGCGGGGGGTGGACTGAAGCTTTCTTT. Translating gives CASSPGGGGWTEAFF.

The CDR3 protein is CASSRDSSIYEQFF. CDR3 nucleotide sequence: TGTGCCAGCAGCAGGGACAGCTCGATATACGAGCAGTTCTTC. The chain joins TRBV5-6 to TRBJ2-1; 7 bases align to TRBD1. This CDR3 is 14 amino acids long. From germline, CDR1 is SGHDT and CDR2 YYEEEE. V shed 4 bases, J shed 10 bases, and the junction held 11 bases outside the gene matches.

Remarks on this clonotype: A junction end diverges from the germline sequence, so it may reflect a read error. In nucleotides, the CDR3 is TGTGCCAGCAGTTGGGTCGGGGGTTACAATGAGCAGATCTTC. Encoded protein: CASSWVGGYNEQIF. The rearrangement links TRBV6-2 or TRBV6-3 to TRBJ2-1; weak D call: TRBD2 (6 bases). CDR3 length equals 14 residues. Per the germline V gene, CDR1 is MNHEY and CDR2 is SVGEGT.

This rearrangement joins TRBV2 to TRBJ2-7; D is possibly TRBD2 (5 bases). CDR3 size: 15 residues. V lost 1 base and J lost 3, with 13 bases in between. Germline CDR1 and CDR2: SNHLY and FYNNEI. The CDR3 reads CASSEGRSGVYEQYV. CDR3 sequence (DNA): TGTGCCAGCAGTGAAGGGAGGTCTGGGGTCTACGAGCAGTACGTC.

The table lists this clonotype with a few counts. This chain uses TRBV6-5 with TRBJ2-5; 9 bases line up with TRBD2. After removal of 6 bases from V and 5 bases from J, the junction contained 7 bases not matched to a gene. Germline lookup yields CDR1 MNHEY and CDR2 SVGAGI. The CDR3 contains 14 residues. CDR3 coding DNA: TGTGCCAGCAGACCGCGGGGGGGCCCGGAGACCCAGTACTTC. Residues: CASRPRGGPETQYF.

In its sample, this clonotype was seen many times. The rearrangement joins TRBV7-2 to TRBJ1-1; D may be TRBD1 (5 bases). The CDR3 extends over 15 amino acids. The germline V gene has CDR1 SGHTA and CDR2 FQGNSA. V lost 6 bases, J lost 2 bases, and 16 bases lay in between. This CDR3 reads CASSYTYGGNTEAFF. The CDR3 DNA follows: TGTGCCAGCAGTTATACCTACGGGGGTAACACTGAAGCTTTCTTT.

This chain links TRBV5-5 with TRBJ1-1; possibly TRBD1 for D (5 bases). This CDR3 region has 14 residues. Germline V CDR1 and CDR2: SGHKS, YYEKEE (reference sequence). V was pared by 4 bases and J by 4 bases, with 14 bases between. The CDR3 here is CASSQIQDGTEAFF. CDR3 nucleotides: TGTGCCAGCAGCCAAATACAGGATGGCACTGAAGCTTTCTTT.

The sample holds many counts of this clonotype. The chain uses TRBV7-2 and TRBJ2-3, with D perhaps TRBD1 (7 bases). In germline, CDR1 is SGHTA, CDR2 FQGNSA. This CDR3 spans 16 amino acids. Trimming took off 3 bases at V and 0 bases at J, with 13 bases between the two ends. The CDR3 is CASSFEEGASTDTQYF. The CDR3, as DNA: TGTGCCAGCAGCTTCGAGGAGGGGGCTAGCACAGATACGCAGTATTTT.

The chain joins TRBV28 to TRBJ1-2; TRBD1 matches at 7 bases. The CDR3 length is 15 residues. V shed 5 bases, J shed 5 bases, and the junction held 11 bases outside the gene matches. CDR1 MDHEN and CDR2 SYDVKM come from the germline V gene. The CDR3 loop reads CASSGITGTVYGYTF. In nucleotides, the CDR3 is TGTGCCAGCAGTGGGATCACCGGGACAGTTTATGGCTACACCTTC.

V and J are TRBV19 and TRBJ1-2; 7 bases map to TRBD1. J was trimmed by 1 base and V by 3 bases; bases with no gene match: 11. The CDR3 has 17 residues. Germline V gene data show CDR1 as LNHDA and CDR2 as SQIVND (reference sequence). CDR3 protein: CASSIAQGPLRNYGYTF. The CDR3 DNA reads TGTGCCAGTAGTATCGCACAGGGGCCGCTCCGTAACTATGGCTACACCTTC.

This chain joins TRBV6-5 and TRBJ1-6; D is ambiguous. Germline loops: CDR1 MNHEY, CDR2 SVGAGI. The CDR3 runs to 14 residues. V was clipped by 4 bases and J by 8 bases, with 12 bases between them. CDR3 amino acids: CASSWDPVDSPLHF. The CDR3 nucleotides are TGTGCCAGCAGTTGGGATCCAGTGGATTCACCCCTCCACTTT.

This clonotype was seen ten or more times. The gene calls are TRBV7-8 and TRBJ2-5; TRBD2 matches at 16 bases. The CDR3 length is 19 residues. Looked up from germline, CDR1 is SGHVS and CDR2 is FQNEAQ. Germline trimming cut 5 bases from V and 1 base from J; bases unmatched to any gene: 10. CDR3 coding DNA: TGTGCCAGCAGCCCTAGGGGACTAGCGGGGGGGCTCTTCCAAGAGACCCAGTACTTC. This gives the protein CASSPRGLAGGLFQETQYF.